This entry concerns a single T cell receptor beta chain. Its specificity is not known. This entry belongs to a study of STAT5B mutations in CD4+ large granular lymphocyte leukemia. Notes on the study in general: The CD4+ versus CD8+ T-LGLL clonality difference may reflect limited sample size. Approximately 25% of private leukemic clonotypes occurred rarely in other patients' non-leukemic repertoires. 8/27 top patient clones versus 2/35 control clones were TRBV06-family.

In the original workflow: The detection floor for productive clonotype frequency was 2.59 x 10-5. The protocol was immunoSEQ multiplex PCR, while the TCRdb copy is restricted to in-frame clones and leaves out a portion. The D gene and trimming were derived from the DNA, and the V and J assignments and clone size from that table. The sample contains approximately 23,000 clones, under 80% of which appear only once. The CDR3 runs to 14 residues. Germline V gene data show CDR1 as SGDLS and CDR2 as YYNGEE. Trimming took 2 bases from V and 3 from J, leaving 8 bases between them. The chain has TRBV9 and TRBJ2-2; possible D gene TRBD1, 6 bases. The sequenced material came from CD4+ T cells from blood buffy coats. The clonotype comes from a human donor in good health. Here the CDR3 reads CASSVWTDTGELFF. DNA for the CDR3: TGTGCCAGCAGCGTTTGGACAGACACCGGGGAGCTGTTTTTT.